These 10 T cell receptor beta chains share one sample of origin, sequenced in a study of identical twins. TCRdb reanalysed the 5' RACE reads using MiXCR and keeps one entry per CDR3 protein. The sample gives 350,000 to 500,000 distinct CDR3 sequences, about 18% of which show up once; 10% to 15% is in the top ten. Input material: naive T cells sorted from blood. The source of these receptors is a man aged 50 to 59 in good health.

The sample holds a few counts of this clonotype. This chain uses TRBV12-3 or TRBV12-4 with TRBJ2-7; weak D call: TRBD2 (6 bases). V was trimmed by 4 bases and J by 2 bases, leaving 18 bases between them. The CDR3 runs to 16 residues. The CDR3 here is CASSSRGLSSTYEQYF. In DNA, the CDR3 is TGTGCCAGCAGTTCAAGGGGACTTTCTAGTACCTACGAGCAGTACTTC.

The chain has TRBV12-3 or TRBV12-4 and TRBJ2-5, with TRBD1 matching 10 bases. The junction had 8 bases not matched to a gene; V was cut back by 4 bases and J by 3 bases. The CDR3 sequence is 16 residues long. The CDR3 loop is CASSSPRQGAEETQYF. The CDR3 region has the DNA TGTGCCAGCAGTTCCCCCCGACAGGGGGCGGAAGAGACCCAGTACTTC.

This sequence joins TRBV12-3 or TRBV12-4 and TRBJ2-3; 11 bases are a match to TRBD2. With V trimmed by 1 base and J by 4 bases, 4 bases remained unmatched. There are 16 residues in the CDR3. CDR3 coding DNA: TGTGCCAGCAGTTTAGTAGCGGGAGGGGTGGCAGATACGCAGTATTTT. This codes for CASSLVAGGVADTQYF.

The J gene is TRBJ2-1, the V gene TRBV7-3; 9 nucleotides agree with TRBD1. This CDR3 has 15 amino acids. V dropped 3 bases and J dropped 5; count of bases not matched to a gene: 5. CDR1 is SGHTA and CDR2 is FQGTGA in the germline V gene. In nucleotides, the CDR3 is TGTGCCAGCAGCTTTCCGGGACAGGGCCACAATGAGCAGTTCTTC. Translated, it gives CASSFPGQGHNEQFF.

This clonotype was recorded many times. The chain has TRBV2 and TRBJ2-7; D is ambiguous. V was shortened by 7 bases and J by 2 bases, with 12 bases between the two germline ends. Germline V gene lookup returns CDR1 SNHLY and CDR2 FYNNEI. This CDR3 comprises 13 residues. The CDR3 sequence: CASKYARTYEQYF. The CDR3 nucleotides read TGTGCCAGCAAATACGCTAGAACCTACGAGCAGTACTTC. Based on the CDR3 plus reference TRBV2 and TRBJ2-7, the full variable domain is EPEVTQTPSHQVTQMGQEVILRCVPISNHLYFYWYRQILGQKVEFLVSFYNNEISEKSEIFDDQFSVERPDGSNFTLKIRSTKLEDSAMYFCASKYARTYEQYFGPGTRLTVT.

This clonotype was detected many times. The chain has TRBV5-1 and TRBJ1-4; D is uncertain. CDR3 length: 13 amino acids. CDR1 and CDR2 (germline): SGHRS, YFSETQ. V was pared by 3 bases and J by 6 bases, with 9 bases between. The CDR3 loop is CASSWSLDEKLFF. The CDR3 DNA reads TGCGCCAGCAGCTGGAGCCTGGATGAAAAACTGTTTTTT.

Concerning this clonotype: Being one base from a much bigger clone, this may be a read error. The chain uses TRBV29-1 and TRBJ1-2, with D tentatively TRBD1 (5 bases). Germline CDR1 is SQVTM and CDR2 is ANQGSEA. The CDR3 runs 12 residues. DNA of the CDR3: TGCAGCGCTGGGGGAGGGAACTATGGCTACCCCTTC. Translating gives CSAGGGNYGYPF.

Only a few counts were recorded for this clonotype. The rearrangement links TRBV4-3 to TRBJ2-5; TRBD1 is a possible D gene (6 bases). There are 16 residues in the CDR3. With 9 bases removed from V and 5 bases from J, the gap between germline ends came to 25 bases. CDR1 and CDR2 (germline): LGHNA, YSLEER. The CDR3 nucleotides are TGCGCCAGGGCCAGTGGCAGGGGTACCCCCTGGGAGACCCAGTACTTC. Translation gives CARASGRGTPWETQYF.

The chain recombines TRBV28 with TRBJ2-7; the D is unclear. The CDR3 extends over 12 amino acids. Per germline, CDR1 MDHEN and CDR2 SYDVKM. V lost 4 bases to trimming and J lost 2 bases, with 6 bases between them. CDR3 nucleotide sequence: TGTGCCAGCAGTTCTATTCCCTACGAGCAGTACTTC. Residues: CASSSIPYEQYF. Filled out from reference TRBV28 and TRBJ2-7, the complete variable domain reads DVKVTQSSRYLVKRTGEKVFLECVQDMDHENMFWYRQDPGLGLRLIYFSYDVKMKEKGDIPEGYSVSREKKERFSLILESASTNQTSMYLCASSSIPYEQYFGPGTRLTVT.

V usage is TRBV11-2 and J usage is TRBJ2-5; 10 bases are shared with TRBD2. V lost 2 bases to trimming and J lost 5 bases; unmatched junction nucleotides: 5. This CDR3 comprises 15 residues. CDR1 SGHAT and CDR2 FQNNGV come from the germline V gene. This CDR3 reads CASSLITSGTETQYF. DNA for the CDR3: TGTGCCAGCAGCTTAATTACTAGCGGGACTGAGACCCAGTACTTC.